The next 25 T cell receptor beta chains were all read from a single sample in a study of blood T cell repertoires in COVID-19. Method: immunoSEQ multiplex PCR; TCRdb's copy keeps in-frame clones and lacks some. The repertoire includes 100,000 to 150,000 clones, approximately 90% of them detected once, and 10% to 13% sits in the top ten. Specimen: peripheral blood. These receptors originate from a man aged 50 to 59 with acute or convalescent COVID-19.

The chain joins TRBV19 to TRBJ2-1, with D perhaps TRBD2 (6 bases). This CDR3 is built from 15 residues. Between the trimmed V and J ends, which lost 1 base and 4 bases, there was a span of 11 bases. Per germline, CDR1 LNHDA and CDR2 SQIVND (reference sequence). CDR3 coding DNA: TGTGCCAGTAGTATAGCGGGAGAAGATTACAATGAGCAGTTCTTC. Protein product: CASSIAGEDYNEQFF.

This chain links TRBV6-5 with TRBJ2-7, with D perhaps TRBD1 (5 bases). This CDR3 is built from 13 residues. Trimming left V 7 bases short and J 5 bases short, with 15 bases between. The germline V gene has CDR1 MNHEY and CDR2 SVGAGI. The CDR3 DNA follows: TGTGCCAGCACCATTGAGGAACAGGACGAGCAGTACTTC. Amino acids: CASTIEEQDEQYF.

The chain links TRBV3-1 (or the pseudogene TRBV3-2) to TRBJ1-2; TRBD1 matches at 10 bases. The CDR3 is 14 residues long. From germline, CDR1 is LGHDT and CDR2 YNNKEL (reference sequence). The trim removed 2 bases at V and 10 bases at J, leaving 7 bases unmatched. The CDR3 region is CASSQRDRGSVYTF. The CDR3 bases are TGTGCCAGCAGCCAACGGGACAGGGGTAGTGTCTACACCTTC.

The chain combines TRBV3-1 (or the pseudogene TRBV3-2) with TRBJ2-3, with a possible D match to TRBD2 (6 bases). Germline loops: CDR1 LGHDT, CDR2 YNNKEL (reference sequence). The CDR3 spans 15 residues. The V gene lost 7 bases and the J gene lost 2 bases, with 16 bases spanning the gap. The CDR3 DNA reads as TGTGCCAGCAAGTCTTGGCGGGACCCCACAGATACGCAGTATTTT. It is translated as CASKSWRDPTDTQYF.

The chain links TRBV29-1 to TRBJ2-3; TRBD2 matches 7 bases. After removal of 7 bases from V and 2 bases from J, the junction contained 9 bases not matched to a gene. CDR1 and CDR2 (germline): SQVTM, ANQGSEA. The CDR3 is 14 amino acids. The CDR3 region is CSATSEKNTDTQYF. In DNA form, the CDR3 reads TGCAGCGCCACTAGCGAGAAAAACACAGATACGCAGTATTTT.

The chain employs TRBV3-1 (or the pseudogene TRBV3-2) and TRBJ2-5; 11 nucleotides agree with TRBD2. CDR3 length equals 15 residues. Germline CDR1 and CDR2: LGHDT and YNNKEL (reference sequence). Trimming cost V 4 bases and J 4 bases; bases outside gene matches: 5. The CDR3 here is CASSRLAGGTETQYF. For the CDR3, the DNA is TGTGCCAGCAGCCGCTTAGCGGGGGGGACAGAGACCCAGTACTTC.

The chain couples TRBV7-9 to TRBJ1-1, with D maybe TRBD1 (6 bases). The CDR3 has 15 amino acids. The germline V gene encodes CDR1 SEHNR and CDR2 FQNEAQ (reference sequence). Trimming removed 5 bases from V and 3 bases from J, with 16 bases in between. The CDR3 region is CASSAGTFQDTEAFF. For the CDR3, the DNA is TGTGCCAGCAGCGCCGGGACATTTCAGGACACTGAAGCTTTCTTT.

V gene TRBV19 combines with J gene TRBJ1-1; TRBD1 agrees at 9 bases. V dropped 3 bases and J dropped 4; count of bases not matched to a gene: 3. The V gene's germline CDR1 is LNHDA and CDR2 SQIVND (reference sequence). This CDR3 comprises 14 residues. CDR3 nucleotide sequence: TGTGCCAGTAGTATCGGGGACAGGGCCACTGAAGCTTTCTTT. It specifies CASSIGDRATEAFF.

DNA of the CDR3: TGCGCCAGCGGGTCGGGAGGCCATGGAGATACGCAGTATTTT. It translates to CASGSGGHGDTQYF. V gene TRBV5-1 combines with J gene TRBJ2-3; TRBD2 matches at 7 bases. V was clipped by 7 bases and J by 5 bases; unmatched bases: 10. This CDR3 has 14 residues. Germline CDR1 SGHRS, CDR2 YFSETQ.

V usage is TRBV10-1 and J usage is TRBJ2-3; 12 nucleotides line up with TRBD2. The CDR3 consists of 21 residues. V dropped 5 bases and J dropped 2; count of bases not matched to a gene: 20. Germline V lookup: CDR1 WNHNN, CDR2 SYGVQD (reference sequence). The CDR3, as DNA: TGCGCCAGCAGTCTACCTAGGGAGAGAGGGACTAGCGGGTCCCTCACAGATACGCAGTATTTT. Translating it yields CASSLPRERGTSGSLTDTQYF.

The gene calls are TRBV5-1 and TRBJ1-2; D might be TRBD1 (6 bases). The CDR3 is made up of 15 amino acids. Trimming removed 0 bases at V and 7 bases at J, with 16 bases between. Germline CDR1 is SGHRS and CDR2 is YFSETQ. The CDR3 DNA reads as TGCGCCAGCAGCTTGGGCGGTTCAGGGGATTTTGGCTACACCTTC. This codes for CASSLGGSGDFGYTF.

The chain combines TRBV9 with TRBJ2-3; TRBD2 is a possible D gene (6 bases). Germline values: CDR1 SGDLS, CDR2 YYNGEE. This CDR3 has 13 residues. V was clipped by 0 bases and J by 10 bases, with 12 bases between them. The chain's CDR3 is CASSVGDGSSQYF. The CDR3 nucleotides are TGTGCCAGCAGCGTAGGCGACGGGAGCTCGCAGTATTTT. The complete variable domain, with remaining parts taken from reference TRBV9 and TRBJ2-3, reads DSGVTQTPKHLITATGQRVTLRCSPRSGDLSVYWYQQSLDQGLQFLIQYYNGEERAKGNILERFSAQQFPDLHSELNLSSLELGDSALYFCASSVGDGSSQYFGPGTRLTVL.

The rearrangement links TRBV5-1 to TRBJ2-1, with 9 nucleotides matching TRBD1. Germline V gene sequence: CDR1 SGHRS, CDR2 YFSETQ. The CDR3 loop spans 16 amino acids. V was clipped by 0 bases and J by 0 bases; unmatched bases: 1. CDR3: CASSLEGQGSYNEQFF. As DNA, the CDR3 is TGCGCCAGCAGCTTGGAGGGACAGGGCTCCTACAATGAGCAGTTCTTC.

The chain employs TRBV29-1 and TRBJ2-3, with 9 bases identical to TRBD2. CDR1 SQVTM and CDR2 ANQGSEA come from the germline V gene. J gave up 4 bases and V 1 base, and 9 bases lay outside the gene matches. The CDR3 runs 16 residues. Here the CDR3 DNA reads TGCAGCGTTGAAGTACAGGGACTAGCTCTCCCAGATACGCAGTATTTT. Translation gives CSVEVQGLALPDTQYF.

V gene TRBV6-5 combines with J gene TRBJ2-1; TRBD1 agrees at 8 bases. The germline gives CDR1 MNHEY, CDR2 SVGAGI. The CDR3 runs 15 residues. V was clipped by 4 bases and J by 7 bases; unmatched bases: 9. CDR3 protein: CASSSPGGAVNEQFF. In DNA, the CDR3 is TGTGCCAGCAGTTCCCCAGGGGGCGCAGTGAATGAGCAGTTCTTC.

In DNA form, the CDR3 reads TGCGCCAGCAGCTTCAGGGATCTAGAGACCCAGTACTTC. Protein sequence: CASSFRDLETQYF. The chain recombines TRBV5-1 with TRBJ2-5, with a tentative D call TRBD1 (5 bases). The ends were cut back, 2 bases at V and 4 bases at J, with 9 bases in the middle. The CDR3 contains 13 residues. CDR1 is SGHRS and CDR2 is YFSETQ in the germline V gene.

The CDR3 DNA reads as TGCAGCGTTAGTATGCGGCTATTGAACACTGAAGCTTTCTTT. It encodes CSVSMRLLNTEAFF. The J gene is TRBJ1-1, the V gene TRBV29-1; D not certain. Germline loops: CDR1 SQVTM, CDR2 ANQGSEA. The CDR3 is 14 amino acids. V lost 5 bases and J 0 bases, leaving 13 bases between the germline ends. Full variable domain (outside the CDR3, taken from reference TRBV29-1 and TRBJ1-1): SAVISQKPSRDICQRGTSLTIQCQVDSQVTMMFWYRQQPGQSLTLIATANQGSEATYESGFVIDKFPISRPNLTFSTLTVSNMSPEDSSIYLCSVSMRLLNTEAFFGQGTRLTVV.

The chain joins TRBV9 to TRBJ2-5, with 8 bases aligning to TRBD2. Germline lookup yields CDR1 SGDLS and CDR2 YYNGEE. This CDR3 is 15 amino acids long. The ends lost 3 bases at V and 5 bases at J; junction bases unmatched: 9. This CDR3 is CASSAFSGILETQYF. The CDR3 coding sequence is TGTGCCAGCAGCGCCTTTAGCGGGATCCTGGAGACCCAGTACTTC.

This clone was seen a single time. The CDR3 loop reads CASRDMYGPQHF. The CDR3, as DNA: TGTGCCAGCAGGGACATGTACGGTCCCCAGCATTTT. This rearrangement joins TRBV2 to TRBJ1-5; possible D gene TRBD1, 5 bases. The germline V gene has CDR1 SNHLY and CDR2 FYNNEI. V dropped 6 bases and J dropped 10 bases, with 13 bases sitting between them. The CDR3 extends over 12 amino acids.

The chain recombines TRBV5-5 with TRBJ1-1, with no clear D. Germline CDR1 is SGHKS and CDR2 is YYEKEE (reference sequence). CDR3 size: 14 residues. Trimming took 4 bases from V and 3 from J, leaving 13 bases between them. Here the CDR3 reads CASSLTTGDTEAFF. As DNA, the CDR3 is TGTGCCAGCAGCCTTACCACCGGGGACACTGAAGCTTTCTTT.

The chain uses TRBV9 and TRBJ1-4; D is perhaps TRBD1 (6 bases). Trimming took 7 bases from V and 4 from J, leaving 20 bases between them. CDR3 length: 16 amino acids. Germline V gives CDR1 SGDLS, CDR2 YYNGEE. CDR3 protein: CASGPGAFMYNEKLFF. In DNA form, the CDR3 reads TGTGCCAGCGGCCCAGGGGCCTTTATGTATAATGAAAAACTGTTTTTT.

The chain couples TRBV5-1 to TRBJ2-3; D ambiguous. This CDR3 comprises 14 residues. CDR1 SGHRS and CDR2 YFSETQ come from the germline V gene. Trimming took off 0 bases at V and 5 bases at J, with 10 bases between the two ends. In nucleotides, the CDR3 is TGCGCCAGCAGCTTGGCCCTAGAGGTAGATACGCAGTATTTT. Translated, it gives CASSLALEVDTQYF.

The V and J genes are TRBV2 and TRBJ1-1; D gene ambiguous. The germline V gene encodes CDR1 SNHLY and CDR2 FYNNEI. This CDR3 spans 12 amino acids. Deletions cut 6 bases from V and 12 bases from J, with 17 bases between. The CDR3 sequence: CASSLGGRETFF. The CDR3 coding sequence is TGTGCCAGCAGCCTCGGAGGGAGGGAAACTTTCTTT.

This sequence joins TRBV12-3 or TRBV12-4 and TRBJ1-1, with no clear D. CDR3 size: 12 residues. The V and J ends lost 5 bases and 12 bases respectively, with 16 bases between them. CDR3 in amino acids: CASSPVFQETFF. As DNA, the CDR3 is TGTGCCAGCAGTCCTGTTTTCCAGGAAACTTTCTTT.

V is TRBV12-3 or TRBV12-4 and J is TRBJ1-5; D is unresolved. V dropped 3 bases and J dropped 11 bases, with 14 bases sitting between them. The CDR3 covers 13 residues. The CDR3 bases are TGTGCCAGCAGTTTCGTCGGGGTGGTGGCCCAGCATTTT. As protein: CASSFVGVVAQHF.